This T cell receptor (beta chain) was profiled in a study of cytomegalovirus exposure and HLA in healthy donors. Findings and limits, study-wide: A later analysis found first-cohort TCR clusters tended to co-occur in the 110 or so validation repertoires.

Only in-frame clones appear in the TCRdb table, and some are missing; sequencing was by immunoSEQ multiplex PCR. The profile shows tens of thousands of clones, about 91% of them singletons. This clone was seen once. What it recognizes is unknown. This sequence originates from a woman aged 25-40 years in good health and CMV-seronegative. Sequencing used PBMCs.

CDR3 in amino acids: CASSAEGLAGGSYEQYF. CDR3 nucleotide sequence: TGCGCCAGCAGCGCCGAGGGACTAGCGGGAGGATCCTACGAGCAGTACTTC. The chain carries TRBV5-1 and TRBJ2-7, with 15 bases lining up with TRBD2. This CDR3 has 17 amino acids. Germline V gives CDR1 SGHRS, CDR2 YFSETQ. V shed 4 bases, J shed 1 base, and the junction held 6 bases outside the gene matches. The full variable domain, completed using reference TRBV5-1 and TRBJ2-7, is KAGVTQTPRYLIKTRGQQVTLSCSPISGHRSVSWYQQTPGQGLQFLFEYFSETQRNKGNFPGRFSGRQFSNSRSEMNVSTLELGDSALYLCASSAEGLAGGSYEQYFGPGTRLTVT.